One sample yielded the 19 T cell receptor beta chains listed below, sequenced in a study of T cells after yellow fever vaccination. TCRdb recomputed calls from the 5' RACE reads with MiXCR, one row per CDR3 protein. This sample has hundreds of thousands of distinct CDR3 sequences; approximately 18% occur once, and the top ten carry roughly a sixth. The input for sequencing was PBMCs, taken before the yellow fever booster vaccination. These receptors were taken from a man aged 18 to 35 who received the YFV17D yellow fever vaccine.

This clonotype turned up a few times. The rearrangement uses TRBV9 and TRBJ2-3; possible D gene TRBD2, 5 bases. Germline CDR1 reads SGDLS; CDR2 reads YYNGEE. The CDR3 totals 15 residues. V shed 3 bases and J shed 0 bases, with 11 bases lying between them. CDR3 region: CASSAQRTSTDTQYF. CDR3 DNA: TGTGCCAGCAGCGCCCAGCGGACGAGCACAGATACGCAGTATTTT.

The CDR3, as DNA: TGTGCCAGCAGCTTAATCTCAGGGGGCTCTGGCTACACCTTC. Its protein product is CASSLISGGSGYTF. The J gene is TRBJ1-2, the V gene TRBV7-2; 8 nucleotides line up with TRBD1. Germline CDR1 SGHTA, CDR2 FQGNSA. This CDR3 has 14 residues. V shed 2 bases and J 7 bases; nucleotides not matched to a gene: 6. The full variable domain, its missing parts supplied by reference TRBV7-2 and TRBJ1-2, is GAGVSQSPSNKVTEKGKDVELRCDPISGHTALYWYRQSLGQGLEFLIYFQGNSAPDKSGLPSDRFSAERTGGSVSTLTIQRTQQEDSAVYLCASSLISGGSGYTFGSGTRLTVV.

This clonotype has more than one count but fewer than ten. V gene TRBV6-5 combines with J gene TRBJ1-2; tentatively, D is TRBD1 (6 bases). Trimming pared 6 bases from V and 8 bases from J, leaving 19 bases between. The CDR3 runs 14 residues. Germline CDR1 reads MNHEY; CDR2 reads SVGAGI. CDR3 protein: CASSITYEGGGYTF. The CDR3 nucleotides read TGTGCCAGCAGCATCACTTACGAGGGGGGCGGCTACACCTTC.

The chain has TRBV5-4 and TRBJ2-5, with D perhaps given as TRBD1 or TRBD2 (6 bases each). V lost 3 bases, J lost 4 bases, and 19 bases lay in between. CDR3 length: 16 residues. From germline, CDR1 is SGHNT and CDR2 YYREEE (reference sequence). The CDR3, as DNA: TGTGCCAGCAGCTACCCTGGTAACGGGGGCCCAGAGACCCAGTACTTC. Translated: CASSYPGNGGPETQYF.

This clonotype has a handful of counts. The chain joins TRBV12-3 or TRBV12-4 to TRBJ2-1, with 10 nucleotides matching TRBD2. V lost 6 bases and J lost 8; bases outside the gene matches: 13. The CDR3 extends over 16 amino acids. CDR3: CASRWGLAGVGDEQFF. As DNA, the CDR3 is TGTGCCAGCAGGTGGGGTCTAGCGGGGGTTGGGGATGAGCAGTTCTTC.

In this sample, this clonotype turned up a few times. The gene calls are TRBV9 and TRBJ1-1, with D possibly matching TRBD1 (6 bases). From germline, CDR1 is SGDLS and CDR2 YYNGEE. The V and J ends lost 0 bases and 7 bases respectively, with 22 bases between them. This CDR3 is 17 amino acids long. The CDR3 DNA follows: TGTGCCAGCAGCGTAGGGGCAGGCGTCAGGGGACGTGGTGAAGCTTTCTTT. Protein product: CASSVGAGVRGRGEAFF.

This clonotype has ten or more counts. The gene calls are TRBV29-1 and TRBJ1-1; D is undetermined. Germline CDR1 reads SQVTM; CDR2 reads ANQGSEA. CDR3 length equals 13 residues. V lost 2 bases, J lost 4 bases, and 11 bases lay in between. The CDR3: CSVERGRATEAFF. The DNA of the CDR3 is TGCAGCGTTGAACGGGGTAGGGCCACTGAAGCTTTCTTT. Looking up the rest from reference TRBV29-1 and TRBJ1-1 gives the full variable domain: SAVISQKPSRDICQRGTSLTIQCQVDSQVTMMFWYRQQPGQSLTLIATANQGSEATYESGFVIDKFPISRPNLTFSTLTVSNMSPEDSSIYLCSVERGRATEAFFGQGTRLTVV.

This clonotype has just a few counts. The chain combines TRBV10-3 with TRBJ2-7; 8 bases agree with TRBD2. Trimming cost V 4 bases and J 5 bases; bases outside gene matches: 4. CDR3 size: 13 residues. Germline CDR1 is ENHRY and CDR2 is SYGVKD. The CDR3: CAISGGLGDEQYF. The CDR3 DNA reads TGTGCCATCAGTGGGGGACTAGGCGACGAGCAGTACTTC.

There are a few counts of this clonotype. The rearrangement links TRBV5-1 to TRBJ2-7; TRBD1 matches at 9 bases. CDR3 length: 16 residues. The germline CDR1 and CDR2 sequences are SGHRS and YFSETQ. Trimming took 0 bases from V and 2 from J; bases not matched to a gene: 6. The CDR3 here is CASSLGAGTGTYEQYF. CDR3 DNA sequence: TGCGCCAGCAGCTTGGGAGCCGGGACAGGGACCTACGAGCAGTACTTC.

The CDR3 here is CASSPWDRDSPLHF. CDR3 in DNA: TGTGCCAGCAGCCCCTGGGACAGGGATTCACCCCTCCACTTT. This chain connects TRBV9 to TRBJ1-6, with 9 bases aligning to TRBD1. The V and J ends lost 4 bases and 8 bases, in that order; junction bases with no gene match: 4. CDR1 and CDR2 from the germline V gene are SGDLS and YYNGEE. The CDR3 has 14 amino acids.

The chain couples TRBV9 to TRBJ1-1; D is possibly TRBD1 (5 bases). This CDR3 is built from 16 residues. Germline V gene lookup returns CDR1 SGDLS and CDR2 YYNGEE. Between the trimmed V and J ends, which lost 0 bases and 1 base, there was a span of 13 bases. As DNA, the CDR3 is TGTGCCAGCAGCGTAGCGCCAGGGACGCCGAACACTGAAGCTTTCTTT. This sequence encodes CASSVAPGTPNTEAFF.

The chain links TRBV12-3 or TRBV12-4 to TRBJ2-3; 13 bases agree with TRBD2. V lost 5 bases to trimming and J lost 6 bases; unmatched junction nucleotides: 8. The CDR3 is 16 residues long. The DNA for the CDR3 is TGTGCCAGCAGTATGACTAGCGGGGGGACCGGGGATACGCAGTATTTT. It yields the protein CASSMTSGGTGDTQYF.

This clonotype was recorded a few times. This chain links TRBV9 with TRBJ1-1, with D possibly being TRBD1 (5 bases). The CDR3 sequence is 14 residues long. V was cut by 0 bases and J by 3 bases, with 9 bases left in between. Germline values: CDR1 SGDLS, CDR2 YYNGEE. CDR3 sequence (DNA): TGTGCCAGCAGCGTAGTCGGACACGACACTGAAGCTTTCTTT. Translating gives CASSVVGHDTEAFF. The complete variable domain, with remaining parts taken from reference TRBV9 and TRBJ1-1, reads DSGVTQTPKHLITATGQRVTLRCSPRSGDLSVYWYQQSLDQGLQFLIQYYNGEERAKGNILERFSAQQFPDLHSELNLSSLELGDSALYFCASSVVGHDTEAFFGQGTRLTVV.

This clonotype was seen more than once but under ten times. The CDR3 loop is CASSWGQETQYF. The CDR3 nucleotides are TGTGCCAGCAGCTGGGGCCAAGAGACCCAGTACTTC. The rearrangement uses TRBV11-2 and TRBJ2-5; D is unresolved. CDR1 and CDR2 from the germline V gene are SGHAT and FQNNGV. Trimming removed 4 bases at V and 1 base at J, with 4 bases between. CDR3 length: 12 residues.

The chain has TRBV6-2 or TRBV6-3 and TRBJ2-7; D remains ambiguous. The CDR3 consists of 13 residues. V lost 3 bases to trimming and J lost 2 bases, with 8 bases between them. Germline V gives CDR1 MNHEY, CDR2 SVGEGT. The CDR3: CASSYGVTYEQYF. In nucleotides, the CDR3 is TGTGCCAGCAGTTATGGAGTTACCTACGAGCAGTACTTC.

In this sample, this clonotype turned up many times. CDR3 loop: CSALRGGDEQFF. The DNA of the CDR3 is TGCAGTGCTCTCAGGGGAGGGGATGAGCAGTTCTTC. The chain employs TRBV20-1 and TRBJ2-1, with D possibly matching TRBD2 (7 bases). Between the trimmed V and J ends, which lost 5 bases and 8 bases, there was a span of 13 bases. The CDR3 totals 12 residues. CDR1 is DFQATT and CDR2 is SNEGSKA in the germline V gene (reference sequence).

This clonotype was detected only a few times. The chain links TRBV7-8 to TRBJ2-5; D perhaps matches TRBD1 (5 bases). V shed 4 bases and J shed 3 bases, with 15 bases lying between them. CDR3 length: 15 residues. Looked up from germline, CDR1 is SGHVS and CDR2 is FQNEAQ. The CDR3 DNA reads TGTGCCAGCAGCTCCCCCTGGGGCAGGGAAGAGACCCAGTACTTC. Protein product: CASSSPWGREETQYF.

This clonotype was detected a few times. The V and J genes are TRBV6-5 and TRBJ2-5; D gene unclear. Germline CDR1 MNHEY, CDR2 SVGAGI. The length of the CDR3 is 17 residues. V dropped 0 bases and J dropped 2 bases, with 16 bases sitting between them. The CDR3: CASSYSRHTTLQETQYF. The CDR3 coding sequence is TGTGCCAGCAGTTACTCGAGACATACTACATTACAAGAGACCCAGTACTTC.

This clonotype was seen just once. The J gene is TRBJ1-6, the V gene TRBV5-1; 7 positions agree with TRBD1. CDR1 and CDR2 from the germline V gene are SGHRS and YFSETQ. This CDR3 has 15 residues. With 0 bases clipped from V and 10 bases from J, the junction kept 7 bases outside the gene matches. CDR3 nucleotide sequence: TGCGCCAGCAGCTTGGGGGGCAGGGGGGACTCACCCCTCCACTTT. It is translated as CASSLGGRGDSPLHF.